The entry below describes one T cell receptor (beta chain). What it recognizes is unknown. The CDR3 has 16 residues. V shed 3 bases and J 0 bases; nucleotides not matched to a gene: 0. Germline loops: CDR1 SQVTM, CDR2 ANQGSEA. In making TCR beta libraries, quantitative 5'-RACE with molecular barcodes was used. One entry per CDR3 protein results from TCRdb running MiXCR on the 5' RACE reads. The sample lists some 350,000 distinct CDR3 sequences; about 15% were seen once. The data stem from a study of CD8 T cells in ankylosing spondylitis. Study-wide results and caveats: Reactive arthritis synovial fluid and blood were previously reported to contain some motif variants.

Source material: blood, either unsorted or a sorted T cell fraction (not recorded which). V and J are TRBV29-1 and TRBJ2-2; TRBD2 aligns across 14 bases. The receptor was isolated from a male donor with ankylosing spondylitis or in good health (not recorded which). CDR3 in amino acids: CSVEGLAGANTGELFF. CDR3 in DNA: TGCAGCGTTGAGGGACTAGCGGGGGCGAACACCGGGGAGCTGTTTTTT.